This T cell receptor beta chain is drawn from a study of blood T cell repertoires in COVID-19. Here immunoSEQ multiplex PCR was the method, and the copy in TCRdb shows in-frame clones only, minus some. The sample consists of around 150,000 clones, 84% of them appearing once. V lost 5 bases and J lost 9; bases outside the gene matches: 18. This CDR3 spans 18 amino acids. Per the germline V gene, CDR1 is SGHAT and CDR2 is FQNNGV. The sequence was obtained from a woman over 75 with acute or convalescent COVID-19. The chain links TRBV11-2 to TRBJ2-7, with 14 positions matching TRBD2. The sequencing input was peripheral blood. CDR3 in DNA: TGTGCCAGCAGCGCGGGACTAGCGGGAGTGGGTGTTTTGGTTGGGCAGTACTTC. This encodes CASSAGLAGVGVLVGQYF.